The rows below give T cell receptor beta chains drawn from one sample of a study of OX40 agonist ivuxolimab in advanced cancers. Measured with immunoSEQ multiplex PCR; TCRdb has only the in-frame clones, and not every one. The repertoire holds 20,000 to 25,000 clones, with 78% as singletons. The source was CD4+ or CD8+ T cells sorted from blood, collected in a trial of the OX40 agonist ivuxolimab. These receptors all stem from an adult with an advanced solid tumor such as melanoma, head and neck, liver or kidney cancer. Both conserved end residues are part of each CDR3. D genes are given only for firm matches. Clone sizes are given selectively: once, few, many, or a class where the clone is expanded.

d_call j_call clone_size v_call cdr3_nt cdr3_aa
- TRBJ2-7 few TRBV6-1 TGTGCCAGCAGTGCCCTGCTGGAGGGTGCCAGCTACGAGCAGTACTTC CASSALLEGASYEQYF
- TRBJ1-6 - TRBV9 TGTGCCAGCAGCCTTATGGGAATCGGGGCCGGAGCACCCCTCCACTTT CASSLMGIGAGAPLHF
TRBD1 TRBJ2-4 - TRBV5-1 TGCGCCAGCAGCTCGGGACTCTCCGGGACAGGGAACATTCAGTACTTC CASSSGLSGTGNIQYF
- TRBJ2-7 - TRBV29-1 TGCAGCGTTGAAGTCTGGGGGGCGGGCGACGAGCAGTACTTC CSVEVWGAGDEQYF
- TRBJ2-3 - TRBV11-2 TGTGCCAGCTATCGGCGGGGAGCGGTGGCAGATACGCAGTATTTT CASYRRGAVADTQYF
- TRBJ2-5 few TRBV29-1 TGCAGCGTTGGGGGGCGGGAGACCCAGTACTTC CSVGGRETQYF
- TRBJ1-1 - TRBV6-5 TGTGCCAGCAGTTACCACCCCAGGAACACTGAAGCTTTCTTT CASSYHPRNTEAFF
- TRBJ2-7 once TRBV6-1 TGTGCCAGCAGAATCCGGTCGCTAACAGAGTACGAGCAGTACTTC CASRIRSLTEYEQYF
- TRBJ1-3 once TRBV7-2 TGTGCCAGCAGCTTAGTTGGGCTCGGAAACACCATATATTTT CASSLVGLGNTIYF
- TRBJ1-5 - TRBV6-5 TGTGCCAGCAGTGCACAGGGTTGGCAGCCCCAGCATTTT CASSAQGWQPQHF
TRBD1 TRBJ1-4 - TRBV7-2 TGTGCCAGCAGCCGTGGACAGGGGTCCTTCCGCGGGGGAAAACTGTTTTTT CASSRGQGSFRGGKLFF
TRBD2 TRBJ2-1 - TRBV4-2 TGTGCCAGCAGCCAGGGGGATGGCGGGGGGGCCGATGAGCAGTTCTTC CASSQGDGGGADEQFF
- TRBJ2-7 - TRBV5-2 TGTGCCAGCAGCCAGCAAGAGGGAGGCTACGAGCAGTACTTC CASSQQEGGYEQYF
TRBD1 TRBJ2-3 - TRBV30 TGTGCCTGGAGTCTAACGCAGGGGGCTAGCACAGATACGCAGTATTTT CAWSLTQGASTDTQYF
- TRBJ2-1 - TRBV11-2 TGTGCCAGCAGCAAAGGACTGGATGGTTACAATGAGCAGTTCTTC CASSKGLDGYNEQFF
TRBD2 TRBJ2-3 - TRBV9 TGTGCCAGCAGCGTGGACGGGACTAGCGGGTACAATACGCAGTATTTT CASSVDGTSGYNTQYF
- TRBJ2-1 few TRBV5-1 TGCGCCAGCAGCTTGGTCGGGGATGAGCAGTTCTTC CASSLVGDEQFF
- TRBJ2-1 medium-sized TRBV2 TGTGCCAGCAGCTTGCTCGGGGATGAGCAGTTCTTC CASSLLGDEQFF
- TRBJ2-7 - TRBV7-9 TGTGCCAGCAGCTCCCTGGGAGGCGGAGAGCAGTACTTC CASSSLGGGEQYF
- TRBJ2-7 - TRBV7-2 TGTGCCAGCAGCTTAGCGGGGGGTATCGAGCAGTACTTC CASSLAGGIEQYF
TRBD1 TRBJ1-1 - TRBV10-3 TGTGCCATCAGTGAGCAGGGGGACAGCACTGAAGCTTTCTTT CAISEQGDSTEAFF
- TRBJ1-1 - TRBV29-1 TGCAGCGCTGTTGGGGGGAACCTGAACACTGAAGCTTTCTTT CSAVGGNLNTEAFF
TRBD1 TRBJ2-3 - TRBV25-1 TGTGCCAGCAGTGACCTCGGGACAGGGGAGGATACGCAGTATTTT CASSDLGTGEDTQYF
- TRBJ1-4 - TRBV27 TGTGCCAGCAGGCCGACCCGCGGAGTTCTTGAAAAACTGTTTTTT CASRPTRGVLEKLFF
- TRBJ1-4 - TRBV9 TGTGCCAGCAGCGTAACAGGGTGGGGAGGTGAAAAACTGTTTTTT CASSVTGWGGEKLFF
TRBD1 TRBJ2-1 - TRBV29-1 TGCAGCGTCGAGGGACAGGGTGGGGGTAACTACAATGAGCAGTTCTTC CSVEGQGGGNYNEQFF
- TRBJ2-7 - TRBV13 TGTGCCAGCAGCCTCCCGGGAGAGGGTCGGTCCTACGAGCAGTACTTC CASSLPGEGRSYEQYF
TRBD1 TRBJ1-2 few TRBV6-5 TGTGCCAGCAGTGGACAGGGGGCCGACTATGGCTACACCTTC CASSGQGADYGYTF
- TRBJ1-3 once TRBV11-1 TGTGCCAGCAGCTTAAATCCTGGAAACACCATATATTTT CASSLNPGNTIYF
TRBD1 TRBJ1-2 - TRBV19 TGTGCCAGTAGTATCTTTGGACAGGCAGAGTCCTATGGCTACACCTTC CASSIFGQAESYGYTF
TRBD2 TRBJ2-7 - TRBV11-3 TGTGCCAGCAGCTTCCCCGGACTAGCGGCAATGTACGAGCAGTACTTC CASSFPGLAAMYEQYF
TRBD1 TRBJ1-2 - TRBV5-8 TGTGCCAGCAGCCGTACCGGACAGGGGCAGGTTTTGAGGCAGATCGGCTACACCTTC CASSRTGQGQVLRQIGYTF
- TRBJ2-1 - TRBV19 TGTGCCAGTAGTGCTAAGAGACAGATTAATGAGCAGTTCTTC CASSAKRQINEQFF
TRBD1 TRBJ1-4 - TRBV29-1 TGCAGCGGTGGTCTGGGGACAGGGGGTGGAAAACTGTTTTTT CSGGLGTGGGKLFF
TRBD2 TRBJ2-5 - TRBV6-1 TGTGCCAGCAGTGTCGGGAGCGGGGGGGGGAAGACCCAGTACTTC CASSVGSGGGKTQYF
- TRBJ2-5 - TRBV28 TGTGCCAGCAGTTTACCCGGACAGCTCCAAGAGACCCAGTACTTC CASSLPGQLQETQYF
- TRBJ2-1 few TRBV18 TGTGCCAGCTCACCTCCGGACGGGAATGAGCAGTTCTTC CASSPPDGNEQFF
- TRBJ2-5 - TRBV6-1 TGTGCCAGCAGTGAATTAGGCGGGCGTGAGACCCAGTACTTC CASSELGGRETQYF
- TRBJ2-5 - TRBV5-5 TGTGCCAGCAGCTTGGTAGGGACCCAGTACTTC CASSLVGTQYF
- TRBJ1-1 few TRBV19 TGTGCCAGTACCCCGGGCTTCGTAGTTGCTGAAGCTTTCTTT CASTPGFVVAEAFF
TRBD2 TRBJ2-3 - TRBV5-4 TGTGCCAGCAGCTTAGCGGGGGTTGGGGATACGCAGTATTTT CASSLAGVGDTQYF
TRBD1 TRBJ1-4 - TRBV4-2 TGTGCCAGCAGGACGGGACAGGGGGAAACTAATGAAAAACTGTTTTTT CASRTGQGETNEKLFF
- TRBJ1-6 once TRBV6-4 TGTGCCAGCAGTGAGCGGGGGGGTATATGGAATTCACCCCTCCACTTT CASSERGGIWNSPLHF
TRBD2 TRBJ2-2 - TRBV27 TGTGCCAGCAGGGTCTCTGGACGGGGGGTCCATGGCGGGGAGCTGTTTTTT CASRVSGRGVHGGELFF
TRBD2 TRBJ2-5 once TRBV4-1 TGCGCCAGCAGCCCCGTAGCGGGGACTGAAGAGACCCAGTACTTC CASSPVAGTEETQYF
- TRBJ1-2 - TRBV7-3 TGTGCCAGCAGCTTAATGCGGCGGAATAACTATGGCTACACCTTC CASSLMRRNNYGYTF
TRBD1 TRBJ2-7 - TRBV28 TGTGCCAGCACCCCTGCGGGGACAGGCACACTCCTCTCCTACGAGCAGTACTTC CASTPAGTGTLLSYEQYF
- TRBJ1-4 - TRBV19 TGTGCCACTACGGGTCGACGTCCAGAACCGGAAAAACTGTTTTTT CATTGRRPEPEKLFF
- TRBJ1-6 few TRBV30 TGTGCCTGGAGACCGCGCGGGGCCTCCTATAATTCACCCCTCCACTTT CAWRPRGASYNSPLHF